This record concerns one T cell receptor (beta chain) sequence. The authors' processing: Cell counts per sample came from amplifying reference gene primers. Generated by immunoSEQ multiplex PCR, the TCRdb table keeps only in-frame clones and is missing some. V, J and clone size were drawn from that table, and D and trimming were deduced from the DNA. The sample contains roughly 100,000 clones, roughly 80% of which appear only once. This CDR3 comprises 13 residues. The V end was cut by 1 base, the J end by 1 base, with 5 bases between. From germline, CDR1 is SGHKS and CDR2 YYEKEE (reference sequence). The entry originates in a study of blood T cell repertoires in COVID-19. Study as a whole: Samples taken during acute and convalescent COVID-19 were collected in the United States, Italy and Spain. Sources were T cells, B-cell-depleted T cells, or PBMCs; the material itself was cDNA or gDNA.

The sequenced sample consisted of peripheral blood. V is TRBV5-5 and J is TRBJ1-1, with a possible D match to TRBD1 (5 bases). This clonotype was obtained from an elderly man with active or convalescent COVID-19. The CDR3 nucleotides read TGTGCCAGCAGCTTGACAGGGAACACTGAAGCTTTCTTT. This codes for CASSLTGNTEAFF. Drawing the rest from reference TRBV5-5 and TRBJ1-1, the complete variable domain is DAGVTQSPTHLIKTRGQQVTLRCSPISGHKSVSWYQQVLGQGPQFIFQYYEKEERGRGNFPDRFSARQFPNYSSELNVNALLLGDSALYLCASSLTGNTEAFFGQGTRLTVV.